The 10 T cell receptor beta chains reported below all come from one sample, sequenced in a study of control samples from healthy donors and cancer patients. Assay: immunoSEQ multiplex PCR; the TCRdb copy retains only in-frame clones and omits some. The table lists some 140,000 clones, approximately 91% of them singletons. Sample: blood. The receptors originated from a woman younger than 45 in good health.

The DNA for the CDR3 is TGTGCCAGCAGTGAGGGACAGGGGGCTGAAAAACTGTTTTTT. It specifies CASSEGQGAEKLFF. The V and J genes are TRBV6-4 and TRBJ1-4; 12 positions match TRBD1. Germline loops: CDR1 MRHNA, CDR2 SNTAGT. V was clipped by 3 bases and J by 7 bases; unmatched bases: 0. CDR3 size: 14 residues.

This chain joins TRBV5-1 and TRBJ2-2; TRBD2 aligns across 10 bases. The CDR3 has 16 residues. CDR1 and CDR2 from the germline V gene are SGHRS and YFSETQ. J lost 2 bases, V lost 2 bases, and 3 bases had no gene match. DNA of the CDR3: TGCGCCAGCAGCTTTTGGACTAGCGGAAACACCGGGGAGCTGTTTTTT. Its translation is CASSFWTSGNTGELFF.

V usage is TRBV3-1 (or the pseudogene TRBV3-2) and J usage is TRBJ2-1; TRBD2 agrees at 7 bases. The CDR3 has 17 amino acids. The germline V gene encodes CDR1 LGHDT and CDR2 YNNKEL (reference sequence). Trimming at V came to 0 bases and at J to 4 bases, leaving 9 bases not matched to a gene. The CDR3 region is CASSQDSGLVAYNEQFF. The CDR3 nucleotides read TGTGCCAGCAGCCAAGATAGCGGACTAGTTGCGTACAATGAGCAGTTCTTC.

The CDR3 sequence is CASSQDWSGRGSTDTQYF. The CDR3 DNA reads TGTGCCAGCAGCCAAGATTGGAGCGGGAGAGGGAGCACAGATACGCAGTATTTT. The chain has TRBV3-1 (or the pseudogene TRBV3-2) and TRBJ2-3, with 8 bases aligning to TRBD2. The length of the CDR3 is 18 residues. Germline CDR1 is LGHDT and CDR2 is YNNKEL (reference sequence). J lost 0 bases, V lost 0 bases, and 8 bases had no gene match.

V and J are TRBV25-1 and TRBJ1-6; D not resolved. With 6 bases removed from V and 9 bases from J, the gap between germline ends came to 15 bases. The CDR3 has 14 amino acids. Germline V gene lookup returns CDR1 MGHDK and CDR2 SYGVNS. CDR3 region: CASRSTSGSSPLHF. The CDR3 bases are TGTGCCAGCAGGAGTACGTCAGGAAGTTCACCCCTCCACTTT.

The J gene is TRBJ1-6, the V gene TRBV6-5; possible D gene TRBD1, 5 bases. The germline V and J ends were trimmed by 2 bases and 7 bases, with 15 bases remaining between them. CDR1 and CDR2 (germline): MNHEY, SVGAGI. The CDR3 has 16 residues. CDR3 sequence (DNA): TGTGCCAGCAGTTACGGTCTAGGGACGGGAAATTCACCCCTCCACTTT. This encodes CASSYGLGTGNSPLHF.

The CDR3 DNA reads as TGTGCCTGGAACGAGGGAAACACCGGGGAGCTGTTTTTT. It yields the protein CAWNEGNTGELFF. This sequence joins TRBV30 and TRBJ2-2; possible D gene TRBD2, 5 bases. In germline, CDR1 is GTSNPN, CDR2 SVGIG (reference sequence). Between the trimmed V and J ends, which lost 4 bases and 2 bases, there was a span of 8 bases. The CDR3 contains 13 residues. Full variable domain (outside the CDR3, taken from reference TRBV30 and TRBJ2-2): SQTIHQWPATLVQPVGSPLSLECTVEGTSNPNLYWYRQAAGRGLQLLFYSVGIGQISSEVPQNLSASRPQDRQFILSSKKLLLSDSGFYLCAWNEGNTGELFFGEGSRLTVL.

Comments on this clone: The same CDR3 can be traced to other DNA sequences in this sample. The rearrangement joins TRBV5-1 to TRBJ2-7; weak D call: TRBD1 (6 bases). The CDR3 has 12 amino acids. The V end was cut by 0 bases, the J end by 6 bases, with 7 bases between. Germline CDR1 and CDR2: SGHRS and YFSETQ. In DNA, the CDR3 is TGCGCCAGCAGCTTGGACAGGGTCGAGCAGTACTTC. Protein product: CASSLDRVEQYF.

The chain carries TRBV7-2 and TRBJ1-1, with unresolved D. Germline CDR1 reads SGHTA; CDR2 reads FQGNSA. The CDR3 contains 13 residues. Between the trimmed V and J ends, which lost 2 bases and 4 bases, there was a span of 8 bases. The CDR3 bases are TGTGCCAGCAGCTTAAACATAGCCACTGAAGCTTTCTTT. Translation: CASSLNIATEAFF. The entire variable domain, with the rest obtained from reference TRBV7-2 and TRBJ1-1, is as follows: GAGVSQSPSNKVTEKGKDVELRCDPISGHTALYWYRQSLGQGLEFLIYFQGNSAPDKSGLPSDRFSAERTGGSVSTLTIQRTQQEDSAVYLCASSLNIATEAFFGQGTRLTVV.

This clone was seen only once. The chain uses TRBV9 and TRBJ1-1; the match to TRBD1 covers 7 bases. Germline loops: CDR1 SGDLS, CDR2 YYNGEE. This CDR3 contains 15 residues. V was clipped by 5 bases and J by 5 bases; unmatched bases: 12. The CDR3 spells CASSSTGTALTEAFF. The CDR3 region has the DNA TGTGCCAGCAGTTCAACCGGGACAGCTCTTACTGAAGCTTTCTTT.